The next 13 T cell receptor beta chains were all read from a single sample in a study of T cells in women clearing cervical HPV infection. Some clones are missing from TCRdb's copy, which holds only in-frame ones; the method was immunoSEQ multiplex PCR. In all, the sample yields around 30,000 clones. Material for sequencing was blood buffy coat. Receptors were obtained from a woman aged 18 to 69 with a cervical HPV16 infection that either progressed to CIN3+ or cleared (not recorded which).

Comments on this clone: The read terminates 3 residues ahead of where the CDR3 ends, so the germline J gene completes it. The chain joins TRBV28 to TRBJ2-4; TRBD2 aligns across 13 bases. The CDR3 spans 16 residues. The V gene end was trimmed by 8 bases and the J gene end by 2 bases; junction bases not matched to a gene: 6. Germline-derived CDR1 and CDR2 are MDHEN and SYDVKM. The DNA read from the CDR3 is TGTGCCAGCCGACTAGCGGGAGGCGGTTCCAAAAACATT. Its protein is CASRLAGGGSKNI. The complete CDR3 sequence is CASRLAGGGSKNIQYF. Supplemented by reference TRBV28 and TRBJ2-4, the full variable domain reads DVKVTQSSRYLVKRTGEKVFLECVQDMDHENMFWYRQDPGLGLRLIYFSYDVKMKEKGDIPEGYSVSREKKERFSLILESASTNQTSMYLCASRLAGGGSKNIQYFGAGTRLSVL.

As for this clone: The read comes to an end 3 residues before the CDR3 does, leaving the germline J gene to fill in the end. This chain uses TRBV7-9 with TRBJ2-3; no firm D call. CDR3 length: 13 residues. CDR1 SEHNR and CDR2 FQNEAQ come from the germline V gene (reference sequence). CDR3: CASSFLVQETQYF. Incomplete CDR3 DNA: TGTGCCAGCAGCTTTTTAGTCCAAGAGACG. Variable domain in full (rest from reference TRBV7-9 and TRBJ2-3): DTGVSQNPRHKITKRGQNVTFRCDPISEHNRLYWYRQTLGQGPEFLTYFQNEAQLEKSRLLSDRFSAERPKGSFSTLEIQRTEQGDSAMYLCASSFLVQETQYFGPGTRLTVL.

Concerning this clone: The read terminates 3 residues ahead of where the CDR3 ends, so the germline J gene completes it. The chain has TRBV19 and TRBJ1-4, with D tentatively TRBD1 (5 bases). The CDR3 totals 16 residues. The germline V gene has CDR1 LNHDA and CDR2 SQIVND (reference sequence). CDR3 DNA (partial): TGTGCCAGTGGTTCGGAGGGCGTCTCTGGGGCCAACGTA. It specifies CASGSEGVSGANV. The CDR3 in its entirety is CASGSEGVSGANVLFF.

The covered CDR3 bases are TGCGCCAGCAGCTTGGGACAAGAATCCTACGAG. Translation gives CASSLGQESYE. The complete CDR3 reads CASSLGQESYEQYF. J is TRBJ2-7 and V is TRBV5-1; no clear D. The read stops 3 residues short of the end of the CDR3; the missing end is completed from the germline J gene. The V gene's germline CDR1 is SGHRS and CDR2 YFSETQ. This CDR3 is 14 amino acids long. The V gene lost 0 bases and the J gene lost 1 base, with 8 bases spanning the gap.

In regard to this clone: Sequencing ends 3 residues short of the CDR3 end; the germline J gene provides the rest. This chain connects TRBV20-1 to TRBJ2-7; 7 positions agree with TRBD1. The CDR3 covers 11 residues. J gave up 4 bases and V 6 bases, and 3 bases lay outside the gene matches. CDR1 is DFQATT, CDR2 SNEGSKA, per germline (reference sequence). The DNA read from the CDR3 is TGCAGTGCAGGGACAGCTTACGAG. Amino acids: CSAGTAYE. The CDR3 as a whole reads CSAGTAYEQYF.

On this clone itself: The CDR3 end is not reached by the read, which stops 3 residues before it; the germline J gene fills it in. This chain uses TRBV5-1 with TRBJ2-7; D is unclear. Looked up from germline, CDR1 is SGHRS and CDR2 is YFSETQ. This CDR3 is 15 amino acids long. V was clipped by 5 bases and J by 0 bases, with 15 bases between them. The CDR3 region is CASSPPDVASYEQYF. CDR3 DNA (partial): TGCGCCAGCAGTCCCCCCGATGTGGCCTCCTACGAG.

Turning to this clone: The read is 3 residues too short to cover the CDR3 end, so that end is filled in from the germline J gene. The genes are TRBV7-9 and TRBJ1-2; D is unresolved. Per the germline V gene, CDR1 is SEHNR and CDR2 is FQNEAQ (reference sequence). This CDR3 contains 14 residues. The sequenced part of the CDR3 DNA is TGTGCCAGCAGCCTTAGCGGGAGCTCCTACGAC. Translated, it gives CASSLSGSSYD. The entire CDR3 reads CASSLSGSSYDYTF.

Comment on this clone: Coverage ceases 3 residues before the CDR3 finishes, and the germline J gene fills in the end. This chain uses TRBV20-1 with TRBJ2-1, with 12 bases fitting TRBD2. The CDR3 has 17 residues. CDR1 DFQATT and CDR2 SNEGSKA come from the germline V gene (reference sequence). Trimming cost V 5 bases and J 4 bases; bases outside gene matches: 12. The CDR3 DNA, read in part, is TGCAGTGCTCCCGAACACAGACTAGCGGGAGTATACAATGAG. Its translation: CSAPEHRLAGVYNE. In full, the CDR3 is CSAPEHRLAGVYNEQFF.

Concerning this clone itself: The read gets to within 3 residues of the CDR3 end, and the germline J gene fills in the rest. The V and J genes are TRBV7-9 and TRBJ2-3; tentative D call: TRBD2 (6 bases). This CDR3 region has 15 residues. Deletions cut 3 bases from V and 3 bases from J, with 13 bases between. From germline, CDR1 is SEHNR and CDR2 FQNEAQ (reference sequence). CDR3 amino acids: CASSFSGTSTDTQYF. The covered CDR3 bases are TGTGCCAGCAGCTTTAGCGGTACCTCAACAGATACG. The variable domain in full, completed from reference TRBV7-9 and TRBJ2-3, reads DTGVSQNPRHKITKRGQNVTFRCDPISEHNRLYWYRQTLGQGPEFLTYFQNEAQLEKSRLLSDRFSAERPKGSFSTLEIQRTEQGDSAMYLCASSFSGTSTDTQYFGPGTRLTVL.

A remark on this clone: The junction departs from germline at one end; a sequencing error may be responsible. Coverage ceases 3 residues before the CDR3 finishes, and the germline J gene fills in the end. The sample contains more than one DNA sequence encoding this CDR3. V and J are TRBV7-2 and TRBJ1-3, with 8 bases that match TRBD1. Germline CDR1 SGHTA, CDR2 FQGNSA. This CDR3 is built from 15 residues. Partial CDR3 DNA: TGTGCCAGCAGCCCGGACAGGGAAGGCGGAAACACT. Translated, it gives CASSPDREGGNT. The CDR3 reads in full as CASSPDREGGNTIYF. Drawing the rest from reference TRBV7-2 and TRBJ1-3, the complete variable domain is GAGVSQSPSNKVTEKGKDVELRCDPISGHTALYWYRQSLGQGLEFLIYFQGNSAPDKSGLPSDRFSAERTGGSVSTLTIQRTQQEDSAVYLCASSPDREGGNTIYFGEGSWLTVV.

Concerning this clone: Sequencing ends 3 residues short of the CDR3 end; the germline J gene provides the rest. The chain joins TRBV7-8 to TRBJ2-3; D perhaps matches TRBD1 (5 bases). Germline values: CDR1 SGHVS, CDR2 FQNEAQ. V was trimmed by 3 bases and J by 1 base, leaving 8 bases between them. This CDR3 is built from 14 residues. The CDR3 region is CASSFRGGTDTQYF. The part of the CDR3 DNA that was read is TGTGCCAGCAGCTTTAGGGGTGGCACAGATACG.

Points on this clone: The DNA ends 3 residues before the CDR3 does, and the rest of the CDR3 is filled in from the germline J gene. The chain employs TRBV7-3 and TRBJ2-3; 10 nucleotides match TRBD2. Losses at the gene ends were 5 bases for V and 2 bases for J; bases not matched to a gene: 4. The CDR3 length is 15 residues. CDR1 and CDR2 from the germline V gene are SGHTA and FQGTGA. Partial CDR3 DNA: TGTGCCAGCAGCCCGGGACTAGCGATCACAGATACG. Amino acid sequence: CASSPGLAITDT. The whole CDR3 is CASSPGLAITDTQYF.

With regard to this clone: The read ends 3 residues shy of where the CDR3 ends; the end is completed using the germline J gene. This rearrangement joins TRBV19 to TRBJ2-4, with 9 bases aligning to TRBD1. The CDR3 runs 14 residues. Germline assignment: CDR1 LNHDA and CDR2 SQIVND (reference sequence). Partial CDR3 DNA: TGTGCCAGTAGACCAACAGGGGGCCCGCGTGGT. Its translation: CASRPTGGPRG. The entire CDR3 sequence reads CASRPTGGPRGQYF.